This TCR beta chain was found in a study of cytomegalovirus exposure and HLA in healthy donors. Germline CDR1 reads SGHAT; CDR2 reads FQNNGV. The CDR3 is 19 residues long. The V gene lost 0 bases and the J gene lost 1 base, with 21 bases spanning the gap. In regard to this clone: Its target is unknown.

The PCR employed 60 Vbeta primers together with 13 Jbeta primers. Measured with immunoSEQ multiplex PCR; TCRdb has only the in-frame clones, and not every one. The sample has over 100,000 clones; roughly 74% are singletons. Study conclusions and caveats: About 87% or about 30% of the time was how often most TCR beta V segments were productive, according to an earlier analysis. Reportedly, fewer N-insertions than the roughly 700-donor mean appeared in an Asian-associated ancestry cluster in a later analysis.

The receptor was isolated from a male donor in good health and CMV-seronegative. The J gene is TRBJ1-1, the V gene TRBV11-2; D gene uncertain. The sample consisted of PBMCs. The CDR3 sequence: CASSLDLILRASRNTEAFF. For the CDR3, the DNA is TGTGCCAGCAGCTTAGATTTGATTCTGAGGGCCAGCCGGAACACTGAAGCTTTCTTT.